This T cell receptor (beta chain) is from a study of cytomegalovirus exposure and HLA in healthy donors. This clone came up once. The junction had 3 bases not matched to a gene; V was cut back by 4 bases and J by 5 bases. The CDR3 loop spans 13 amino acids. CDR1 SGDLS and CDR2 YYNGEE come from the germline V gene. The PCR was carried out with 60 Vbeta primers and 13 Jbeta primers. The method was immunoSEQ multiplex PCR; TCRdb's version includes in-frame clones alone and lacks a portion of them. The sample lists about 93,000 clones; around 80% were seen once. The chain is built from TRBV9 and TRBJ2-1; 7 positions agree with TRBD1. The sample was PBMCs. The TCR originated in a man younger than 40 in good health and CMV-seronegative. CDR3 sequence reads: CASSLGQNNEQFF. The CDR3 nucleotides are TGTGCCAGCAGCCTGGGACAGAACAATGAGCAGTTCTTC.